These 16 T cell receptor beta chains were all obtained from the same sample, sequenced in a study of T cell responses to AZD1222 COVID-19 vaccine. Libraries were prepared by immunoSEQ multiplex PCR; TCRdb keeps only in-frame clonotypes and omits some of them. The sample records more than 110,000 clones, around nine tenths being singletons. Source: peripheral blood, taken on day 0 of AZD1222 vaccination. The receptors here all came from an adult in good health.

In nucleotides, the CDR3 is TGCAGCGTTGAAGAATCTGGGACCGGCTACACCTTC. This gives the protein CSVEESGTGYTF. The chain recombines TRBV29-1 with TRBJ1-2; D may be TRBD1 (5 bases). The CDR3 has 12 residues. CDR1 is SQVTM, CDR2 ANQGSEA, per germline. Trimming took 0 bases from V and 8 from J, leaving 10 bases between them.

The V gene is TRBV25-1, the J gene TRBJ2-7; 10 bases agree with TRBD1. The CDR3 sequence is 15 residues long. With 4 bases clipped from V and 3 bases from J, the junction kept 6 bases outside the gene matches. The germline V gene has CDR1 MGHDK and CDR2 SYGVNS. CDR3 DNA: TGTGCCAGCAGTGGAACCGGGACAGGGGACTACGAGCAGTACTTC. This gives the protein CASSGTGTGDYEQYF.

This sequence joins TRBV19 and TRBJ1-1; no definite D call. Trimming shortened V by 4 bases and J by 0 bases, and 9 bases separated the two germline ends. From germline, CDR1 is LNHDA and CDR2 SQIVND (reference sequence). The CDR3 is 14 amino acids. The CDR3 region is CASSKNALNTEAFF. In DNA form, the CDR3 reads TGTGCCAGTAGTAAGAATGCCTTGAACACTGAAGCTTTCTTT.

The chain carries TRBV28 and TRBJ2-4; D call uncertain. V gave up 2 bases and J gave up 9 bases, with 17 bases separating them. This CDR3 has 15 residues. Germline lookup yields CDR1 MDHEN and CDR2 SYDVKM. For the CDR3, the DNA is TGTGCCAGCAGTTTAGTCCGGGCGGCCCAAGCCATTCAGTACTTC. Its translation: CASSLVRAAQAIQYF.

This chain uses TRBV19 with TRBJ1-1; D unresolved. Looked up from germline, CDR1 is LNHDA and CDR2 is SQIVND (reference sequence). The ends were cut back, 3 bases at V and 0 bases at J, with 20 bases in the middle. The CDR3 runs to 18 residues. CDR3 nucleotides: TGTGCCAGTAGTATGAGGATCGGGGTGGGCCTCATGAACACTGAAGCTTTCTTT. Its translation: CASSMRIGVGLMNTEAFF.

In the case of this clone: This may come from a read error, since a much larger clone is one base off. The chain has TRBV2 and TRBJ1-2; 8 bases are shared with TRBD1. The CDR3 covers 12 residues. J gave up 6 bases and V 6 bases, and 3 bases lay outside the gene matches. Looked up from germline, CDR1 is SNHLY and CDR2 is FYNNEI. CDR3 region: CASSPTGDGYTF. CDR3 in DNA: TGTGCCAGCAGCCCGACAGGGGATGGCTACACCTTC.

The J gene is TRBJ1-2, the V gene TRBV5-1; tentatively, D is TRBD1 (5 bases). From germline, CDR1 is SGHRS and CDR2 YFSETQ. Trimming pared 4 bases from V and 6 bases from J, leaving 10 bases between. The CDR3 sequence is 12 residues long. The CDR3 DNA is TGCGCCAGCAGCGTCCAGGGAGATGGCTACACCTTC. It specifies CASSVQGDGYTF.

The chain is built from TRBV5-1 and TRBJ1-1, with TRBD1 as a possible D gene (5 bases). The CDR3 runs to 14 residues. Germline CDR1 and CDR2: SGHRS and YFSETQ. Trimming pared 0 bases from V and 1 base from J, leaving 7 bases between. For the CDR3, the DNA is TGCGCCAGCAGCTTGGTGCAGGGGAACACTGAAGCTTTCTTT. Residues: CASSLVQGNTEAFF.

This chain uses TRBV28 with TRBJ2-3, with 12 positions matching TRBD2. The ends lost 5 bases at V and 0 bases at J; junction bases unmatched: 12. This CDR3 spans 19 amino acids. Germline CDR1 reads MDHEN; CDR2 reads SYDVKM. CDR3 coding DNA: TGTGCCAGCAGTCCCCCAGGACCAGGGACTAGCGGGAGCACAGATACGCAGTATTTT. Protein: CASSPPGPGTSGSTDTQYF.

The chain carries TRBV5-1 and TRBJ2-5; D gene uncertain. The CDR3 totals 12 residues. CDR1 SGHRS and CDR2 YFSETQ come from the germline V gene. V was cut by 0 bases and J by 5 bases, with 5 bases left in between. The CDR3 is CASSLGLETQYF. The CDR3 nucleotides read TGCGCCAGCAGCTTGGGTTTGGAGACCCAGTACTTC.

This chain links TRBV5-6 with TRBJ1-2, with 7 bases matching TRBD1. The length of the CDR3 is 14 residues. The germline gives CDR1 SGHDT, CDR2 YYEEEE. V gave up 4 bases and J gave up 4 bases; unmatched junction bases: 7. CDR3 region: CASSLLQGTYGYTF. The CDR3 nucleotides are TGTGCCAGCAGCCTCCTACAGGGGACCTATGGCTACACCTTC.

The rearrangement uses TRBV5-5 and TRBJ2-7; the match to TRBD2 covers 9 bases. Per germline, CDR1 SGHKS and CDR2 YYEKEE (reference sequence). V lost 3 bases and J lost 4; bases outside the gene matches: 11. The CDR3 extends over 16 amino acids. CDR3 sequence: CASSSKTSGRTYEQYF. CDR3 bases: TGTGCCAGCAGCTCAAAAACTAGCGGGCGAACTTACGAGCAGTACTTC.

The V call is TRBV15, the J call TRBJ2-1; 9 positions agree with TRBD2. The CDR3 is made up of 17 amino acids. CDR1 is LNHNV and CDR2 is YYDKDF in the germline V gene (reference sequence). With 4 bases clipped from V and 10 bases from J, the junction kept 17 bases outside the gene matches. CDR3 sequence reads: CATSTPRLAVEVGEQFF. In nucleotides, the CDR3 is TGTGCCACCAGCACACCGAGACTAGCGGTGGAGGTAGGGGAGCAGTTCTTC.

The sample holds one count of this clone. The chain has TRBV5-8 and TRBJ1-2; D possibly corresponds to TRBD1 (5 bases). V lost 5 bases to trimming and J lost 5 bases, with 13 bases between them. The CDR3 covers 13 residues. Germline-derived CDR1 and CDR2 are SGHTS and YDEGEE. CDR3 nucleotides: TGTGCCAGCAGTTCGGGACGGATTTATGGCTACACCTTC. This translates into CASSSGRIYGYTF.

The J gene is TRBJ1-1, the V gene TRBV5-1, with 7 bases lining up with TRBD1. V shed 5 bases, J shed 6 bases, and the junction held 7 bases outside the gene matches. The germline gives CDR1 SGHRS, CDR2 YFSETQ. The CDR3 is made up of 13 amino acids. DNA for the CDR3: TGCGCCAGCAGACAGGGGCGGATCGCTGAAGCTTTCTTT. Its translation: CASRQGRIAEAFF.

This chain joins TRBV2 and TRBJ1-3; TRBD1 aligns across 9 bases. This CDR3 has 15 amino acids. Germline V gene sequence: CDR1 SNHLY, CDR2 FYNNEI. The V gene end was trimmed by 4 bases and the J gene end by 2 bases; junction bases not matched to a gene: 3. The CDR3 DNA reads TGTGCCAGCAGTGTTTGGACAGGGGCTGGAAACACCATATATTTT. Translated: CASSVWTGAGNTIYF.